The following is a T cell receptor beta chain sequence with its context. Its antigen remains unidentified. CDR3 size: 16 residues. Trimming shortened V by 0 bases and J by 6 bases, and 15 bases separated the two germline ends. The germline V gene encodes CDR1 MNHNY and CDR2 SVGAGI (reference sequence). TCRdb re-called the 5' RACE reads through MiXCR, storing one row per CDR3 protein. The table shows some 290,000 distinct CDR3 sequences, with approximately 12% occurring only once. The data are from a study of T cells after yellow fever vaccination. Turning to the study itself: Fractions of low cell number were prepared using SMART-Seq v4 Ultra Low Input.

Whole-study findings and limits: Only a minor proportion of clonotypes was detected across both CD4 and CD8 compartments. Subsequent to the booster, the majority of primary-vaccination clones reappeared (under 98% CD4, roughly 90% CD8). From the bulk population, abundant clonotypes could contaminate and appear within FACS-sorted repertoires.

V is TRBV6-6 and J is TRBJ1-5; D perhaps matches TRBD1 (6 bases). Sequences were derived from CD4+ T cells sorted from PBMCs, sampled 45 days after the yellow fever booster vaccination. The receptor comes from a man between 18 and 35 years old who received the YFV17D yellow fever vaccine. CDR3 nucleotides: TGTGCCAGCAGTTACTCGGAGGGGAGGGGGGTTCAGCCCCAGCATTTT. Amino acid sequence: CASSYSEGRGVQPQHF.